This T cell receptor beta chain came from a study of spatial heterogeneity in lung cancer. At the level of the study: Raw sequencing reads included, on average, more than 9.5 appearances of each unique TCR and UMI combination.

The V end was cut by 6 bases, the J end by 3 bases, with 12 bases between. The germline V gene encodes CDR1 DFQATT and CDR2 SNEGSKA (reference sequence). The CDR3 runs to 13 residues. Study observations and caveats: The appearance of ubiquitous expanded tumor TCRs in blood was greater at resection than follow-up.

The sample holds many counts of this clonotype. Its antigen is unidentified. Unique molecular identifiers tagged every individual TCR cDNA molecule. Using its own MiXCR run on the 5' RACE reads, TCRdb lists one record per CDR3 protein. The data show about 36,000 distinct CDR3 sequences, around 7.6% seen once. Time point here: blood at routine non-recurrence follow-up after resection. This TCR was recovered from a male donor with early-stage non-small cell lung cancer. This chain links TRBV20-1 with TRBJ2-4, with D tentatively TRBD2 (5 bases). This specimen was PBMCs, taken at follow-up. The CDR3 DNA sequence: TGCAGTGCCGAGGGCAATGGCAAAAACATTCAGTACTTC. It translates to CSAEGNGKNIQYF.